Listed below are T cell receptor beta chains from one sample, sequenced in a study of post-analysis software for immune sequencing data. MiXCR, applied by TCRdb to the PCR reads, yields one record per CDR3 protein. This table holds about 260,000 distinct CDR3 sequences, just over 35% found once. Sample: blood. Receptors were obtained from a girl between 10 and 17 years old with multiple sclerosis. Each CDR3 is given with its conserved first and last residue. The order of the fields is CDR3 DNA, CDR3 protein, clone size, V gene, D gene, J gene. A D gene is named only where the DNA matches it firmly. For some rows the clone size is stated as once, few or many, or as a class when expanded; others skip it.

TGCGCCAGCAGCTTGGACGACTTGCCCTACTATGGCTACACCTTC,CASSLDDLPYYGYTF,many,TRBV5-1,-,TRBJ1-2
TGCACCAGCAGCTTTCAGGGCTATGAGCAGTTCTTC,CTSSFQGYEQFF,few,TRBV5-1,-,TRBJ2-1
TGTGCCAGCAGTTCAGGACAGCAACTGAGTACTAATGAAAAACTGTTTTTT,CASSSGQQLSTNEKLFF,few,TRBV6-6,-,TRBJ1-4
TGTGCCAGCAGCCAAGGTGGGGGACAGGGGGAAGAGCAGTACTTC,CASSQGGGQGEEQYF,-,TRBV4-2,TRBD1,TRBJ2-7
TGCGCCAGCAGCTCGCTCGCGGGGGCCGCTCAAGAGACCCAGTACTTC,CASSSLAGAAQETQYF,many,TRBV5-1,-,TRBJ2-5
TGTGCCTGGAGTTCCTATGGCTACACCTTC,CAWSSYGYTF,many,TRBV30,-,TRBJ1-2
TGTGCCAGCAGCTCTGGACTGAAGAGCCTCAATGAGCAGTTCTTC,CASSSGLKSLNEQFF,many,TRBV7-8,-,TRBJ2-1
TGTGCCAGCAGGGGGACAGTGAACACCGGGGAGCTGTTTTTT,CASRGTVNTGELFF,-,TRBV6-5,TRBD1,TRBJ2-2
TGTGCCACCAGTGATTTTACTCAGGGAGGCTCCTCTGAAGCTTTCTTT,CATSDFTQGGSSEAFF,-,TRBV24-1,-,TRBJ1-1
TGTGCCAGCAGCTTAAAACAGGGGGCCACTGAAGCTTTCTTT,CASSLKQGATEAFF,few,TRBV7-2,TRBD1,TRBJ1-1
TGTGCCAGCAGTGAAGCAGGGCTAGCCAAAAACATTCAGTACTTC,CASSEAGLAKNIQYF,-,TRBV2,-,TRBJ2-4
TGTGCCAGCTCACCAATTTCGGGACGAGCCTACGAGCAGTACTTC,CASSPISGRAYEQYF,many,TRBV18,-,TRBJ2-7
TGCGCCAGCAGCCAAGTAGACAGTACCTACGAGCAGTACTTC,CASSQVDSTYEQYF,many,TRBV4-1,-,TRBJ2-7
TGTGCCAGCAGTTTTGCAGGGGGCTTTGGCGAGCAGTTCTTC,CASSFAGGFGEQFF,-,TRBV28,TRBD1,TRBJ2-1
TGTGCCAGCAGCCAAGATTGGCAGACTGAAGCTTTCTTT,CASSQDWQTEAFF,few,TRBV14,-,TRBJ1-1
TGTGCCACCAGCAGAGATCCCGGGACGGGCACTGAAGCTTTCTTT,CATSRDPGTGTEAFF,-,TRBV15,-,TRBJ1-1
TGCGCCAGCAACTTGGATACAGATACGCAGTATTTT,CASNLDTDTQYF,-,TRBV5-1,-,TRBJ2-3
TGTGCCAGCAGTTATATTCGGAGCGACCTCCAAGAGACCCAGTACTTC,CASSYIRSDLQETQYF,many,TRBV28,-,TRBJ2-5
TGTGCCAGCAGCCCTATCACGGAGGGAAACACCATATATTTT,CASSPITEGNTIYF,few,TRBV7-8,-,TRBJ1-3
TGTGCCAGCAGGTCCTCCTACAATGAGCAGTTCTTC,CASRSSYNEQFF,-,TRBV6-5,-,TRBJ2-1
TGCGCCAGCAGCTGGGATTTGGACATGAACACTGAAGCTTTCTTT,CASSWDLDMNTEAFF,few,TRBV5-1,-,TRBJ1-1
TGTGCCAGCGGGCTGTGGACGGAGAACACTGAAGCTTTCTTT,CASGLWTENTEAFF,-,TRBV5-6,-,TRBJ1-1
TGTGCCAGCTCAACCGAGTTGGGGGGCTACACCTTC,CASSTELGGYTF,few,TRBV18,-,TRBJ1-2
TGTGCCAGCAGCTTTGCCCCGAGCTCCTACGAGCAGTACTTC,CASSFAPSSYEQYF,few,TRBV5-4,-,TRBJ2-7
TGTGCCAGCATGAAAACGGGGGGGCCCCGCACAGATACGCAGTATTTT,CASMKTGGPRTDTQYF,few,TRBV21-1,-,TRBJ2-3
TGCAGCGTGAGGGGACAGGGAACCTACGAGCAGTACTTC,CSVRGQGTYEQYF,-,TRBV29-1,TRBD1,TRBJ2-7
TGCAGTGCCGATATCACAGATACGCAGTATTTT,CSADITDTQYF,many,TRBV20-1,-,TRBJ2-3
TGTGCCAGCAGCTTGGTTTTAGGCGCTGAAGCTTTCTTT,CASSLVLGAEAFF,few,TRBV7-9,-,TRBJ1-1
TGTGCCAGCAGTCTGGGACAGGGTTATTCACCCCTCCACTTT,CASSLGQGYSPLHF,-,TRBV2,TRBD1,TRBJ1-6
TGTGCCAGCAGTTACACAGGACTAGCGACAGATACGCAGTATTTT,CASSYTGLATDTQYF,many,TRBV6-5,TRBD2,TRBJ2-3
TGTGCCAGCAGCCTGACTAGCGGGAGGACTCATGAGCAGTTCTTC,CASSLTSGRTHEQFF,many,TRBV7-9,TRBD2,TRBJ2-1
TGTGCCAGCAGCGCCGGGACTAGGAGGATCAATGAGCAGTACTTC,CASSAGTRRINEQYF,-,TRBV21-1,-,TRBJ2-7
TGCAGTGCTAGCCCGGGGGGACTAGCGGGAAAAACGCGGGGGACAGATACGCAGTATTTT,CSASPGGLAGKTRGTDTQYF,-,TRBV20-1,TRBD2,TRBJ2-3
TGTGCCAGCAGGTCTATGGGACAGGGGTTTGGCTACACCTTC,CASRSMGQGFGYTF,few,TRBV6-6,TRBD1,TRBJ1-2
TGTGCCAGCTCTCAAGGTCCGGGACAGGGTAGGGATGAGCAGTACTTC,CASSQGPGQGRDEQYF,-,TRBV28,TRBD1,TRBJ2-5
TGTGCCATCAGTGAGCCAGAAGGACTAGCGGGAAGCCCACATGAGCAGTTCTTC,CAISEPEGLAGSPHEQFF,-,TRBV10-3,TRBD2,TRBJ2-1
TGTGCCAGCAGTCGCTCAGGGAGGCTAAACACCGGGGAGCTGTTTTTT,CASSRSGRLNTGELFF,-,TRBV2,-,TRBJ2-2
TGTGCCAGCAGCCGGGGGATGAGATATGGCTACACCTTC,CASSRGMRYGYTF,many,TRBV5-5,-,TRBJ1-2
TGCGCCAGCAGCCAAGATCTCCAGACTAGCGCGTTCTTC,CASSQDLQTSAFF,many,TRBV4-1,TRBD2,TRBJ2-1
TGTGCCAGCAGATTCGGTGCAGCTAACTATGGCTACACCTTC,CASRFGAANYGYTF,-,TRBV28,-,TRBJ1-2
TGTGCCAGCAGCCAACTCCTTGGGCGGAACACTAAAGCTTTCTTT,CASSQLLGRNTKAFF,-,TRBV4-2,-,TRBJ1-1
TGCAGCGTTCCAGAGCCGGGGGGCTACACCTTC,CSVPEPGGYTF,-,TRBV29-1,-,TRBJ1-2
TGCGCCAGCAGCTTTCAGGAGGTAACCACCGGGGAGCTGTTTTTT,CASSFQEVTTGELFF,-,TRBV5-1,-,TRBJ2-2
TGTGCCAGCAGTCTCTCTCAGAACACCGGGGAGCTGTTTTTT,CASSLSQNTGELFF,many,TRBV6-4,-,TRBJ2-2
TGTGCCATCAGTGACGGGCAGGGGGTAAACATTCAGTACTTC,CAISDGQGVNIQYF,-,TRBV10-3,TRBD1,TRBJ2-4
TGTGCCACGGGACTAGCGGGAAGAGATACGCAGTATTTT,CATGLAGRDTQYF,many,TRBV15,TRBD2,TRBJ2-3
TGTGCCAGCAGTTTGGCCCGGCATCAGCCCCAGCATTTT,CASSLARHQPQHF,-,TRBV27,-,TRBJ1-5
TGCAGCGTTGAAGATGGCAGAGCTGAGCAGTTCTTC,CSVEDGRAEQFF,many,TRBV29-1,-,TRBJ2-1
TGTGCCAGCAGCTTAGCGCGTGGGTGGTTCTTC,CASSLARGWFF,-,TRBV7-2,-,TRBJ2-1
TGCAGTGCTACCAGACAGGGGACGGGGCAGTACTTC,CSATRQGTGQYF,many,TRBV20-1,TRBD1,TRBJ2-7
TGTGCCAGCAGCTCGGACCGGGACAGCCTTAACACTGAAGCTTTCTTT,CASSSDRDSLNTEAFF,few,TRBV7-6,TRBD1,TRBJ1-1